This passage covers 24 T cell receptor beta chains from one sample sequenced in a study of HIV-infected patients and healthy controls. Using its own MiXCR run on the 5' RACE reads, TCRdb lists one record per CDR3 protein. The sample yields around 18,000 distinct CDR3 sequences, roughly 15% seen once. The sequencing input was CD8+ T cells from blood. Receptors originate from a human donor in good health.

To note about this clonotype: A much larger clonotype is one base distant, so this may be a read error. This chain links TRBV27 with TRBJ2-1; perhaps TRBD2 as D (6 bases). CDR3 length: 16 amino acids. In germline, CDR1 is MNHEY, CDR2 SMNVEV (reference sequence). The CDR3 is CANSLSMTSVYNEQFF. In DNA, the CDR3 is TGTGCCAACAGTTTATCCATGACTAGTGTCTACAATGAGCAGTTCTTC.

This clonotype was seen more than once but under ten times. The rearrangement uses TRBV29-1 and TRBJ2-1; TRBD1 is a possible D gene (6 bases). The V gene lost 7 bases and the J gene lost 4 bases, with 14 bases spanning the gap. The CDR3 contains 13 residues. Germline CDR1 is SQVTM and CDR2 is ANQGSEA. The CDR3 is CSERDIGYNEQFF. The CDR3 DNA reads TGCAGCGAAAGGGACATAGGGTACAATGAGCAGTTCTTC.

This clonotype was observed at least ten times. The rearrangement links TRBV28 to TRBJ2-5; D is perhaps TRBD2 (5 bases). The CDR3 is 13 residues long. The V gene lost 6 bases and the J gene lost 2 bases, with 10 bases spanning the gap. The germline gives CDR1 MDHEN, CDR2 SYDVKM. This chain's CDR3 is CASSIGVQETQYF. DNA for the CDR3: TGTGCCAGCAGCATCGGGGTACAAGAGACCCAGTACTTC.

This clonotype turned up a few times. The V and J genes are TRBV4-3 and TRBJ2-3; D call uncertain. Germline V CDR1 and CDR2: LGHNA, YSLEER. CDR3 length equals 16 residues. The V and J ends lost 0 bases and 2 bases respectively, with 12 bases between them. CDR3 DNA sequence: TGCGCCAGCAGCCAAGATGGGGTCGACCACACAGATACGCAGTATTTT. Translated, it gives CASSQDGVDHTDTQYF.

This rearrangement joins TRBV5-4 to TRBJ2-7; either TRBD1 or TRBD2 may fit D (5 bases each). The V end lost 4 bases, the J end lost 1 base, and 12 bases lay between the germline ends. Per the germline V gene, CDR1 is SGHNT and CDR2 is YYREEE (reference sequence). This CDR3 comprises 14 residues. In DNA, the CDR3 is TGTGCCAGCAGCCACGACAGAGGGTCCTACGAGCAGTACTTC. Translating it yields CASSHDRGSYEQYF.

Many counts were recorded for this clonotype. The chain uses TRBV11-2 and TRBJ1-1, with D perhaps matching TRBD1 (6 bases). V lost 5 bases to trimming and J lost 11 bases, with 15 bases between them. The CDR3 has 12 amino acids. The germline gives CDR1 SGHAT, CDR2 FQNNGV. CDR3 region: CASSPTGYLAFF. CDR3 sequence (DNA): TGTGCCAGCAGCCCCACAGGGTACTTGGCTTTCTTT. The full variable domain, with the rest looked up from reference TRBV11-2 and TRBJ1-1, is EAGVAQSPRYKIIEKRQSVAFWCNPISGHATLYWYQQILGQGPKLLIQFQNNGVVDDSQLPKDRFSAERLKGVDSTLKIQPAKLEDSAVYLCASSPTGYLAFFGQGTRLTVV.

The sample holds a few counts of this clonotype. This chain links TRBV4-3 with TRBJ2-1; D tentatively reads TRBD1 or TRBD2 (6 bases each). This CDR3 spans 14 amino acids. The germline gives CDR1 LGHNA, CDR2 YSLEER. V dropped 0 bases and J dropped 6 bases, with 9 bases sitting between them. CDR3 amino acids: CASSQEGGPNEQFF. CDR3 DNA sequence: TGCGCCAGCAGCCAAGAAGGGGGGCCCAATGAGCAGTTCTTC.

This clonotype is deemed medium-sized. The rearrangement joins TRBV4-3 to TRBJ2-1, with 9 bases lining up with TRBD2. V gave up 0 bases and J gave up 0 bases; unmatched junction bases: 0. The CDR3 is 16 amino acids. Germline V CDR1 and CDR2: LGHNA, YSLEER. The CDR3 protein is CASSQDSGSSYNEQFF. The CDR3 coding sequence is TGCGCCAGCAGCCAAGATAGCGGGAGCTCCTACAATGAGCAGTTCTTC.

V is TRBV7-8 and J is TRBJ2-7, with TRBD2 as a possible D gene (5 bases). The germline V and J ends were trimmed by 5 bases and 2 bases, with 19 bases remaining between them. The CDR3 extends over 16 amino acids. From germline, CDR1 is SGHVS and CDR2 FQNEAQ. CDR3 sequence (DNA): TGTGCCAGCAGCCCCCCCCAGCCCACCGGGACCTACGAGCAGTACTTC. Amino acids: CASSPPQPTGTYEQYF.

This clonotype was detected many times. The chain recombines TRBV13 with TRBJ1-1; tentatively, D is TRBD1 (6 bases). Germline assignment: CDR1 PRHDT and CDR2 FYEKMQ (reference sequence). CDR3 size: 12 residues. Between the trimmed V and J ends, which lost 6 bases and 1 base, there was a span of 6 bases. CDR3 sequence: CASRTGNTEAFF. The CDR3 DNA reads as TGTGCCAGCAGGACAGGGAACACTGAAGCTTTCTTT.

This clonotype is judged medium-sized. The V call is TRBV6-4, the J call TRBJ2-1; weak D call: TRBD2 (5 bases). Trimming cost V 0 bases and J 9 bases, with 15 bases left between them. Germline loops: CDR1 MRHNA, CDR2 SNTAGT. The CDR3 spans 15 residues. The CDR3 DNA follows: TGTGCCAGCAGTGACTCAATTAGCGATATGGGTGAGCAGTTCTTC. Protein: CASSDSISDMGEQFF.

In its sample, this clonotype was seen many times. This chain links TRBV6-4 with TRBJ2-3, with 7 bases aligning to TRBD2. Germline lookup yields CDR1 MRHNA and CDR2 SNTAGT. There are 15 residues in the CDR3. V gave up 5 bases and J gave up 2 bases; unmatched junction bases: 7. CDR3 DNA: TGTGCCAGCAGTAGGTCTAGCGGATCCACAGATACGCAGTATTTT. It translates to CASSRSSGSTDTQYF.

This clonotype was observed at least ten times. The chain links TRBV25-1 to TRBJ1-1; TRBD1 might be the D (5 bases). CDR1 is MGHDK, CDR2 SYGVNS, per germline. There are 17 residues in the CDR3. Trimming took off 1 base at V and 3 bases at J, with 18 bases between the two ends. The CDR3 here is CASSESPGRRIDTEAFF. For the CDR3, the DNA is TGTGCCAGCAGTGAATCGCCAGGGAGGCGGATTGACACTGAAGCTTTCTTT.

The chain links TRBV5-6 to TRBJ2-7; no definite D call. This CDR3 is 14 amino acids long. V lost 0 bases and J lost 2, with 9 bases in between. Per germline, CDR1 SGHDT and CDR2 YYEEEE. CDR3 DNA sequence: TGTGCCAGCAGCTTGGGGGCAACTACCTACGAGCAGTACTTC. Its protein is CASSLGATTYEQYF.

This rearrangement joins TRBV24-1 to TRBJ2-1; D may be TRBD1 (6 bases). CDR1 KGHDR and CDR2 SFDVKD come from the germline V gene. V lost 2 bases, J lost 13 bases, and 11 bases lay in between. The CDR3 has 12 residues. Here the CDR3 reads CATSDSRQEQFF. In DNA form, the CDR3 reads TGTGCCACCAGTGATTCCAGACAGGAACAGTTCTTC.

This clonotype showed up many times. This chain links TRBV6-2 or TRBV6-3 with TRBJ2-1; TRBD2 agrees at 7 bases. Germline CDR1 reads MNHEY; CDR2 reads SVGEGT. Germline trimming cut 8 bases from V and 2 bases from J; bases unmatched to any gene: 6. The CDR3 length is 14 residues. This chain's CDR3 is CASAESGTYNEQFF. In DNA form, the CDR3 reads TGTGCCAGCGCGGAAAGCGGGACCTACAATGAGCAGTTCTTC.

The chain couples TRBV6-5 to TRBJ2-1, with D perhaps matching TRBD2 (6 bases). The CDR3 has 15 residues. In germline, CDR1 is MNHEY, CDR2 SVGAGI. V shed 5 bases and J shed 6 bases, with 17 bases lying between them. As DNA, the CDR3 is TGTGCCAGCAGTCGGGGGTGGATCGGGTCCAATGAGCAGTTCTTC. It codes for CASSRGWIGSNEQFF.

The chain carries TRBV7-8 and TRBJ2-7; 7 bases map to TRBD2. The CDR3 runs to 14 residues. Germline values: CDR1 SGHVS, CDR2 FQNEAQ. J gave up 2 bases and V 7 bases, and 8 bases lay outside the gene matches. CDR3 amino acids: CASTQRGRAYEQYF. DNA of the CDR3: TGTGCCAGCACCCAACGGGGGAGGGCCTACGAGCAGTACTTC.

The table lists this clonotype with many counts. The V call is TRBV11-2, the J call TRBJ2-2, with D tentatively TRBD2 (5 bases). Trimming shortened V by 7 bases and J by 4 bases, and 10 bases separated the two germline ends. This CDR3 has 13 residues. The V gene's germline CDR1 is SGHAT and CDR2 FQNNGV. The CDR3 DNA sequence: TGTGCCAGCATCCAACGGGGCACCGGGGAGCTGTTTTTT. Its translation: CASIQRGTGELFF.

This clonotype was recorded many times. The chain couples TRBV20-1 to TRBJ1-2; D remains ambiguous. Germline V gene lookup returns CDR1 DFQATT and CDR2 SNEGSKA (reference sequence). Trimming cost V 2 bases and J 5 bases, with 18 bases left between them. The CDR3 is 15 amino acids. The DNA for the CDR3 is TGCAGTGCTAGATCCCACCGGGGTGAGAGTTATGGCTACACCTTC. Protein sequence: CSARSHRGESYGYTF.

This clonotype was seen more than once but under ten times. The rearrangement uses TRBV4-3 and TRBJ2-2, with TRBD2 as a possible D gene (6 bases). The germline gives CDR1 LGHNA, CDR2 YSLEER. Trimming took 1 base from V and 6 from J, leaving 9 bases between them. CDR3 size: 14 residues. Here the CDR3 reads CASSQVREAGELFF. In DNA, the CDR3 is TGCGCCAGCAGCCAAGTCAGGGAGGCCGGGGAGCTGTTTTTT.

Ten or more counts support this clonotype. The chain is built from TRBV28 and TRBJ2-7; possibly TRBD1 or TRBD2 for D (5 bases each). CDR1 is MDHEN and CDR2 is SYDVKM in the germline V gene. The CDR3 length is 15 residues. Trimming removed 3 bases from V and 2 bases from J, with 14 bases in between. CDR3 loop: CASSFEGNPTYEQYF. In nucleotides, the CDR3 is TGTGCCAGCAGTTTTGAGGGGAATCCCACCTACGAGCAGTACTTC.

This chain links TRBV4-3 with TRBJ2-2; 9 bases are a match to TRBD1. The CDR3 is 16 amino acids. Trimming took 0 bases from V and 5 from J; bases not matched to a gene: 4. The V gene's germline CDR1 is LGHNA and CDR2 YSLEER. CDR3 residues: CASSQERGQGTGELFF. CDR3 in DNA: TGCGCCAGCAGCCAAGAAAGGGGACAGGGAACCGGGGAGCTGTTTTTT.

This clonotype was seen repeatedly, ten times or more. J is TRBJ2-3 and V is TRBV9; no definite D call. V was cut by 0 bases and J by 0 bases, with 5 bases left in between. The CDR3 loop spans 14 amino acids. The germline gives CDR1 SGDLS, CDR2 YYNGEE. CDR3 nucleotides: TGTGCCAGCAGCGTAGAGGGTAGCACAGATACGCAGTATTTT. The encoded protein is CASSVEGSTDTQYF.